Listed below are T cell receptor beta chains from one sample, sequenced in a study of blood T cell repertoires in COVID-19. Only in-frame clones appear in the TCRdb table, and some are missing; sequencing was by immunoSEQ multiplex PCR. The table shows about 140,000 clones, with about nine tenths occurring only once. Material for sequencing was peripheral blood. Receptor source: a human donor with COVID-19, enrolled during active disease. The donor label of this sample is uncertain. The conserved cysteine and the conserved F or W are not part of the CDR3 here.

J gene: TRBJ2-5
CDR3 length: 11
V gene: TRBV18
CDR3 protein: ASSPEVGETQY

J gene: TRBJ1-2
CDR3 length: 11
V gene: TRBV5-6
CDR3 protein: ASINTGFGGYT

J gene: TRBJ2-5
CDR3 length: 14
V gene: TRBV5-5
CDR3 protein: ASSLGFRQGLETQY

J gene: TRBJ1-2
CDR3 length: 12
V gene: TRBV25-1
CDR3 protein: ASSDPGKPYGYT

J gene: TRBJ2-7
CDR3 length: 13
V gene: TRBV18
CDR3 protein: ASSPPQGFAHEQY

J gene: TRBJ1-5
CDR3 length: 12
V gene: TRBV5-1
CDR3 protein: ASSLGGRDQPQH

J gene: TRBJ1-1
CDR3 length: 9
V gene: TRBV19
CDR3 protein: ASSTPGGAF

J gene: TRBJ1-2
CDR3 length: 9
V gene: TRBV5-4
CDR3 protein: ASSLNYGYT

J gene: TRBJ1-4
CDR3 length: 12
V gene: TRBV27
CDR3 protein: ASRKTEFNEKLF

J gene: TRBJ2-7
CDR3 length: 12
V gene: TRBV5-1
CDR3 protein: ASTKGLSSHEQY

J gene: TRBJ2-1
CDR3 length: 12
V gene: TRBV13
CDR3 protein: ASSFFGTSNEQF

J gene: TRBJ1-3
CDR3 length: 13
V gene: TRBV3-1/TRBV3-2
CDR3 protein: ASSQGSGTGDTIY

J gene: TRBJ1-3
CDR3 length: 13
V gene: TRBV27
CDR3 protein: ASSSIGGFGNTIY